This TCR beta chain was recorded in a study of cytomegalovirus exposure and HLA in healthy donors. The CDR3 is 13 residues long. Germline CDR1 reads GTSNPN; CDR2 reads SVGIG (reference sequence). V lost 3 bases and J 0 bases, leaving 8 bases between the germline ends. Details on this clone: What it recognizes is unknown.

Study results and caveats: A prior analysis recorded that most TCR beta V segments were productive about 87% or about 30% of the time. Indistinguishable V segments, including TRBV6-2 and TRBV6-3, were excluded. Most of the CMV-associated TCR beta chains (in a later analysis) appeared to be HLA-restricted.

Researchers ran the PCR with 60 Vbeta and 13 Jbeta primers. Sequenced by immunoSEQ multiplex PCR; TCRdb stores in-frame clones only, minus some. The sample is made up of 90,000 to 130,000 clones, and the top ten hold roughly 3.6% of it. Sequencing input: PBMCs. The receptor comes from a man under 40 in good health and CMV-seronegative. The chain carries TRBV30 and TRBJ1-2; D remains ambiguous. The CDR3: CAWSEQTNYGYTF. The CDR3, as DNA: TGTGCCTGGAGCGAACAGACTAACTATGGCTACACCTTC.